The 19 T cell receptor beta chains listed next were all sequenced from one sample in a study of blood T cells in healthy people across ages. It was with a sample-barcoded 5' primer and a J-beta primer mix that a second PCR of about 6 to 12 cycles was run. TCRdb re-called the 5' RACE reads with MiXCR, one entry per CDR3 protein. The sample includes some 900,000 distinct CDR3 sequences, around 48% seen only once; the top ten take around an eighth. Sample: blood. These receptors were obtained from a man aged 25-40 years in good health.

This rearrangement joins TRBV5-1 to TRBJ2-2, with 10 bases lining up with TRBD2. Germline CDR1 SGHRS, CDR2 YFSETQ. The CDR3 has 18 residues. The ends lost 1 base at V and 1 base at J; junction bases unmatched: 7. CDR3: CASSLTLAGLLNTGELFF. The DNA of the CDR3 is TGCGCCAGCAGCTTGACACTAGCGGGGCTCTTGAACACCGGGGAGCTGTTTTTT.

Only one count was recorded for this clonotype. This chain joins TRBV5-6 and TRBJ1-4, with D hard to call. Germline V lookup: CDR1 SGHDT, CDR2 YYEEEE. V was pared by 1 base and J by 8 bases, with 12 bases between. This CDR3 contains 14 residues. CDR3 in amino acids: CASSLLGSGEKLFF. Written as DNA, the CDR3 is TGTGCCAGCAGCTTGTTGGGAAGCGGGGAAAAACTGTTTTTT.

V gene TRBV9 combines with J gene TRBJ2-3; D gene uncertain. V was trimmed by 3 bases and J by 1 base, leaving 6 bases between them. This CDR3 spans 13 amino acids. Germline V CDR1 and CDR2: SGDLS, YYNGEE. Written as DNA, the CDR3 is TGTGCCAGCAGCGATGTTCGCACAGATACGCAGTATTTT. It yields the protein CASSDVRTDTQYF.

The gene calls are TRBV6-5 and TRBJ2-7, with D possibly called TRBD1 or TRBD2 (5 bases each). Trimming shortened V by 0 bases and J by 2 bases, and 11 bases separated the two germline ends. CDR1 and CDR2 (germline): MNHEY, SVGAGI. CDR3 length: 15 amino acids. CDR3 sequence (DNA): TGTGCCAGCAGTTACTCTCCGGGACGGACCTACGAGCAGTACTTC. Translated, it gives CASSYSPGRTYEQYF.

Only a few counts were recorded for this clonotype. The chain links TRBV27 to TRBJ2-7, with 10 bases fitting TRBD2. Germline V CDR1 and CDR2: MNHEY, SMNVEV (reference sequence). Unmatched junction bases numbered 4, after V lost 2 bases and J lost 0 bases. The CDR3 runs 16 residues. CDR3 loop: CASSLSVAGGSYEQYF. The CDR3 bases are TGTGCCAGCAGTTTAAGCGTAGCGGGGGGCTCCTACGAGCAGTACTTC.

The V and J genes are TRBV7-2 and TRBJ2-1; 7 bases align to TRBD2. V dropped 6 bases and J dropped 6; count of bases not matched to a gene: 5. The CDR3 is 13 amino acids. Germline assignment: CDR1 SGHTA and CDR2 FQGNSA. The CDR3 DNA sequence: TGTGCCAGCAGGTCTAGCGGCCTCAATGAGCAGTTCTTC. It yields the protein CASRSSGLNEQFF.

This clonotype was seen only a few times. The V gene is TRBV12-3 or TRBV12-4, the J gene TRBJ2-5; D is uncertain. V dropped 10 bases and J dropped 4 bases, with 16 bases sitting between them. CDR3 size: 13 residues. The CDR3 loop is CATTYAARETQYF. CDR3 nucleotides: TGTGCCACTACGTACGCGGCCAGAGAGACCCAGTACTTC.

This clonotype appeared a few times. The chain joins TRBV20-1 to TRBJ2-3; TRBD2 is a possible D gene (5 bases). Germline CDR1 DFQATT, CDR2 SNEGSKA (reference sequence). Trimming stripped 2 bases from V and 6 bases from J, with 18 bases between. The CDR3 runs 15 residues. CDR3: CSARPRTYNLDTQYF. CDR3 DNA: TGCAGTGCTAGACCCAGGACTTACAATCTGGATACGCAGTATTTT.

In this sample, this clonotype turned up once. The V and J genes are TRBV29-1 and TRBJ1-1; D possibly corresponds to TRBD1 (5 bases). Trimming shortened V by 4 bases and J by 10 bases, and 19 bases separated the two germline ends. This CDR3 has 13 residues. CDR1 and CDR2 (germline): SQVTM, ANQGSEA. This CDR3 is CSVVRQVGGAAFF. In DNA, the CDR3 is TGCAGCGTTGTTCGGCAGGTTGGAGGGGCAGCTTTCTTT.

This chain uses TRBV12-3 or TRBV12-4 with TRBJ2-7; 8 bases map to TRBD1. This CDR3 has 15 amino acids. V lost 6 bases and J lost 5; bases outside the gene matches: 12. This chain's CDR3 is CASSLTGTGSHEQYF. The CDR3 DNA reads as TGTGCCAGCAGCTTGACGGGGACAGGATCCCACGAGCAGTACTTC.

This clonotype has just a few counts. The chain has TRBV20-1 and TRBJ1-4, with D tentatively TRBD1 (6 bases). The CDR3 extends over 14 amino acids. Trimming cost V 6 bases and J 8 bases, with 19 bases left between them. CDR1 and CDR2 from the germline V gene are DFQATT and SNEGSKA (reference sequence). The CDR3, as DNA: TGCAGTGCCAGCACCCTGCAGGGGTGGGAAAAACTGTTTTTT. Its protein product is CSASTLQGWEKLFF.

As to this clonotype: A junction end diverges from the germline sequence, so it may reflect a read error. The genes are TRBV4-1 and TRBJ1-6, with D unclear. The CDR3 is 13 amino acids. In germline, CDR1 is MGHRA, CDR2 YSYEKL. The CDR3 DNA sequence: TGCGCCAGCAGCCAAGAGCAGCCGTCACCCCCCCACTTT. Translating gives CASSQEQPSPPHF.

The V gene is TRBV7-9, the J gene TRBJ1-4; possibly TRBD1 for D (5 bases). Looked up from germline, CDR1 is SEHNR and CDR2 is FQNEAQ (reference sequence). Trimming took off 5 bases at V and 4 bases at J, with 14 bases between the two ends. This CDR3 has 15 amino acids. This chain's CDR3 is CASSPPQGFNEKLFF. The CDR3 DNA reads as TGTGCCAGCAGCCCCCCGCAGGGCTTTAATGAAAAACTGTTTTTT. Using reference TRBV7-9 and TRBJ1-4 for the parts outside the CDR3, the full variable domain is DTGVSQNPRHKITKRGQNVTFRCDPISEHNRLYWYRQTLGQGPEFLTYFQNEAQLEKSRLLSDRFSAERPKGSFSTLEIQRTEQGDSAMYLCASSPPQGFNEKLFFGSGTQLSVL.

This clonotype was observed at least ten times. The genes are TRBV24-1 and TRBJ2-7, with 8 bases that match TRBD1. There are 15 residues in the CDR3. Per the germline V gene, CDR1 is KGHDR and CDR2 is SFDVKD. V lost 5 bases, J lost 0 bases, and 5 bases stayed unmatched. For the CDR3, the DNA is TGTGCCACCAGTGTGATCGGACAGGGCTCCTACGAGCAGTACTTC. Protein product: CATSVIGQGSYEQYF.

Ten or more counts support this clonotype. The chain is built from TRBV3-1 and TRBJ1-2; D remains unclear. The germline V and J ends were trimmed by 3 bases and 4 bases, with 9 bases remaining between them. Germline V gene data show CDR1 as LGHDT and CDR2 as YNNKEL (reference sequence). The CDR3 covers 13 residues. In DNA, the CDR3 is TGTGCCAGCAGCCATGGGATTGCCTATGGCTACACCTTC. Its protein is CASSHGIAYGYTF.

This chain joins TRBV29-1 and TRBJ2-5, with D possibly TRBD2 on 5 matching bases. From germline, CDR1 is SQVTM and CDR2 ANQGSEA. This CDR3 spans 12 amino acids. Trimming stripped 5 bases from V and 5 bases from J, with 12 bases between. The CDR3 bases are TGCAGCGTTTCCCCGGAGGAGGAGACCCAGTACTTC. Translating gives CSVSPEEETQYF.

The rearrangement joins TRBV6-1 to TRBJ2-7; 7 nucleotides line up with TRBD1. Germline assignment: CDR1 MNHNS and CDR2 SASEGT. The V gene end was trimmed by 3 bases and the J gene end by 2 bases; junction bases not matched to a gene: 7. This CDR3 is 15 amino acids long. The CDR3 reads CASSDRGSPTYEQYF. In DNA, the CDR3 is TGTGCCAGCAGTGACAGGGGGAGTCCCACCTACGAGCAGTACTTC.

The chain carries TRBV3-1 and TRBJ2-3; D gene ambiguous. This CDR3 region has 16 residues. Germline values: CDR1 LGHDT, CDR2 YNNKEL (reference sequence). Between the trimmed V and J ends, which lost 0 bases and 4 bases, there was a span of 14 bases. CDR3 DNA sequence: TGTGCCAGCAGCCAAGAGAGCACGCAAGACGCAGATACGCAGTATTTT. Translating it yields CASSQESTQDADTQYF.

This clonotype occurred a few times. The chain combines TRBV4-2 with TRBJ2-1; 7 nucleotides line up with TRBD2. V shed 4 bases, J shed 8 bases, and the junction held 5 bases outside the gene matches. The CDR3 runs to 13 residues. In germline, CDR1 is LGHNA, CDR2 YNFKEQ. The CDR3 loop reads CASSPAGFDEQFF. The CDR3 DNA is TGTGCCAGCAGCCCAGCGGGGTTCGATGAGCAGTTCTTC.